The following is a T cell receptor beta chain sequence with its context. Its antigen has not been determined. Base quality data are lacking; no much larger clone is found one base away. The data stem from a study of cytomegalovirus exposure and HLA in healthy donors (dated by TCRdb to the late 2010s). As for the study more broadly: In an earlier analysis of under 600 of the donors, about 270 Gb of sequence data and some 100 million unique TCR beta sequences from about 180 million T cells were reported. About 280 gigabases of sequencing data and tens of millions of unique TCR sequences made up an early release that covered approximately 650 HLA-typed donors. Among the roughly 430 genotyped donors, 81% belonged to the genetic ancestry cluster associated with self-reported Caucasian donors. The study aimed to test whether cataloging public T cell receptors could reveal signatures of past pathogen exposure. The study profiled the T cell repertoires of some 610 subjects by immunosequencing and related them to cytomegalovirus serostatus. Along with the approximately 700-subject first cohort, a separate validation cohort of approximately 110 different subjects was used. To predict cytomegalovirus infection status, the study combined high-throughput TCR immunosequencing, statistical association of individual TCRs with disease status, and machine learning. A later analysis re-examined previously published TCR beta repertoires from more than 550 donors and added high-resolution HLA genotyping to investigate patterns of TCR occurrence. Rather than drawing on any new phenotypic data, the later analysis identified candidate immune exposures from TCR beta sequences and the way those sequences occurred across donors. An earlier analysis of some 600 of the donors applied high-throughput TCR beta sequencing to assess whether each TCR beta V gene segment acted as functional or pseudogenic. Alongside the repertoire data, information on donor age, sex, ethnicity and CMV serostatus was compiled. In a later genetic analysis, genome-wide SNP genotypes for 398 of the 666 donors were used, and that subset was treated as a discovery cohort. Every discovery cohort repertoire had been produced on one sequencing platform. HLA typing included class I and class II loci at four-digit resolution. The number of donors typed differed by locus, with 629-630 for A, B, C, DRB1 and DQB1, around 560 for DQA1, 606 for DPA1, and around 430 for DPB1. Four to six DR-DQ haplotypes were handled as single units for association and clustering, since linkage in the cohort was strong. Among roughly 400 genotyped donors of the cohort, an average of around 240,000 unique TCR beta nucleotide sequences were sequenced per donor, roughly 18% of them non-productive.

Library prep was done by the immunoSEQ multiplex PCR assay. For the multiplex PCR, a mixture combining 60 forward primers for TCR Vbeta segments and 13 reverse primers for TCR Jbeta segments was used. The CDR3 region of rearranged TCR beta genes was amplified from genomic DNA with a multiplex PCR assay. On the Illumina HiSeq System, the amplified TCR beta libraries were sequenced as 87-base-pair reads. In the paper's pipeline: A later analysis tallied approximately 87 million unique TCR beta chains across the 640 or so repertoires, and around 9.9 million of those chains were shared by two or more donors. Raw reads were error-corrected and collapsed into unique sequences by a nearest-neighbor algorithm in which closely related sequences were merged to remove PCR and sequencing errors. CDR3 sequences were aligned to IMGT reference sequences to assign V, D and J gene segments. For a sequence to be retained, at least a six-nucleotide match to both a V gene segment and a J gene segment was required. Rearrangements were called productive when the CDR3 lacked stop codons and stayed in frame with V and J; all others were non-productive. CDR3 was defined according to IMGT convention as the region running from the second conserved V-encoded cysteine to the conserved J-encoded phenylalanine. The earlier analysis of roughly 590 of the donors excluded sequences that lacked an unambiguous match to a single V gene segment. In an earlier analysis of approximately 500 of the donors, a V segment was called functional when productive rearrangements were above 56.7%, and segregating when the standard deviation between donors exceeded 5%. A statistical classification framework was developed to diagnose cytomegalovirus status using the catalog of TCR beta chain sequences. V and J gene assignment, in a later analysis, came from comparing TCR nucleotide sequences with IMGT/GENE-DB human TR gene sequences. Using the TCRdist pipeline, a later analysis assigned CDR3 sequences along with most-parsimonious VDJ recombination scenarios. In a later analysis, every TCR beta chain was defined by the combination of its CDR3 amino acid sequence and its V-gene family, and reads without a unique V-gene family were dropped. A later analysis removed over 500 highly shared, low-generation-probability nucleotide sequences to deal with suspected cross-contamination and a sequencing artifact. In a later analysis, a clonal expansion index for each public chain was calculated from normalized within-repertoire ranks of inferred template counts. In a later analysis, generation probabilities were computed with a VDJ recombination model fitted to out-of-frame rearrangements, and the resulting probabilities were checked against IGoR. Hypergeometric tests were used in a later analysis to score TCR-TCR, TCR-HLA and TCR-CMV co-occurrence, with a repertoire-size bias correction applied to the TCR pairs. A later analysis estimated false discovery rates by permuting HLA or CMV assignments 20 times. In a later analysis, co-occurring TCRs were grouped using DBSCAN, and TCRdist sequence similarity was added for clustering within HLA-allele-positive subsets. Co-occurrence clustering excluded repertoires with fewer than 30,000 or more than 120,000 public chains, plus five with anomalous nucleotide sharing. TCRdb took this table from immuneACCESS and kept in-frame rearrangements with V and J called. Such tables lack part of the clones; where checked against another copy, unresolved V genes explain under half of the gap, and the rest is unexplained. The V and J calls and clone size were taken over from that table, and D and trimming were inferred from the DNA. This sample lists around 150,000 clones; about four fifths were detected once. The ten largest clonotypes hold roughly 3.4% of the sample.

Overall study outcomes, separate from this receptor: The classifier was reported to diagnose cytomegalovirus status with high specificity and sensitivity in both the original cohort and the validation cohort. Because some donors lacked HLA typing at each locus, the association tests relied only on the typed subset. A further reported finding was that TCR beta sequences accurately predicted the HLA-A and HLA-B alleles for most subjects in the first cohort. The earlier analysis of approximately 540 of the donors excluded approximately 15 rarely observed V segments, including chromosome 9 orphons, because counts were too low. While some public TCRs were present in many individuals, most TCR sequences turned up only very rarely across donors. A group of highly shared sequence variants was considered likely to be a technical artifact of the sequencing pipeline. In this cohort, only TCR beta chains were sequenced, and detectable features were limited by the absence of alpha or paired-chain data. At a false discovery rate of 0.05, a later analysis linked 16,951 TCR beta sequences to specific HLA alleles. When HLA alleles, especially DR and DQ, strongly co-occurred, attributing TCR associations to individual alleles was difficult. V-gene and J-gene trimming of TCR beta chains was associated with a missense DCLRE1C variant in a later genetic analysis, and the association was replicated in an independent cohort. Compared with equally common non-associated chains, HLA-associated TCR beta chains in a later analysis were more clonally expanded and had lower generation probabilities. In the study, 164 TCR beta chains were listed as associated with cytomegalovirus. According to a later analysis, TCR association rates differed among HLA loci, with DRB1 alleles showing the most associated TCRs and HLA-C alleles showing the fewest. Three of the identified cytomegalovirus-associated TCR beta chains were confirmed in vitro to be specific for cytomegalovirus antigens. Linkage disequilibrium might explain the correlated functional status among segregating V segments, but an unknown experimental factor could not be excluded. Most CMV-associated TCR beta chains appeared to be HLA-restricted in a later analysis, and the HLA associations seemed to be driven largely by CMV exposure. In an earlier analysis of 450 to 750 of the donors, most TCR beta V segments appeared in productive rearrangements about 87% or about 30% of the time, broadly matching IMGT annotations. In a later genetic analysis, fewer N-insertions in productive TCRs were reported among donors in an Asian-associated ancestry cluster than the roughly 640-donor mean. In a later analysis, several top co-occurrence clusters were reported to appear linked to parvovirus B19, influenza, CMV and Epstein-Barr virus. Roughly uniform sequencing depth across donors was assumed in presence/absence analyses, although this assumption may not hold. According to the authors, the approach could potentially be generalized to other disease states and immunological phenotypes. The only immune exposure information available for the cohort was CMV serostatus.

The cohort comprised more than 550 healthy bone marrow donors. All cohort members were sampled while nominally healthy, although unrecorded immune exposures were likely present. CMV serostatus was positive for roughly 290 and negative for about half of the roughly 700 cohort members, and was not recorded for this donor. Every donor gave a peripheral blood sample, and the peripheral blood mononuclear cells from that sample were used for TCR beta sequencing. The Qiagen DNeasy Blood Extraction Kit was used to extract genomic DNA from the blood cell samples. The sequence was collected from a human donor in good health. What was sequenced was PBMCs.

The CDR3: CASSLRRRESGGDYGYTF. Here is the DNA: TGTGCCAGCAGCTTGAGAAGACGGGAAAGTGGAGGAGACTATGGCTACACCTTC. The rearranged chain carries TRBV7-9 and TRBJ1-2, with the D gene too uncertain to name. Including the terminal cysteine and phenylalanine, the CDR3 comprises 18 residues. Of all the DNA, just the CDR3 is kept, 54 bases in frame from base 1. Relative to germline, V is 3 bases shorter and J is 3 bases shorter, with 23 bases between their ends. CDR1 and CDR2, per the germline V gene (reference sequence), are SEHNR and FQNEAQ.